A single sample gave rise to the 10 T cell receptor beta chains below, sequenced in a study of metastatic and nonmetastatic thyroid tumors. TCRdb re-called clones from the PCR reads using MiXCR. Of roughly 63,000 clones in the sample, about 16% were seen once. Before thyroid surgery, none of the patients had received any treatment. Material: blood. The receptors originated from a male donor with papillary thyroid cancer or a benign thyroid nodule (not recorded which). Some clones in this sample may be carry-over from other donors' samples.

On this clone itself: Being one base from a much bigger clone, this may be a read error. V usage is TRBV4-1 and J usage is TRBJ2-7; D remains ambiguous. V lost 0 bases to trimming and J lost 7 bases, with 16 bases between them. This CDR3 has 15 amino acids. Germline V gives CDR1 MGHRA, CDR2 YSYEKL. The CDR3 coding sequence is TGCGCCAGCAGCCAAGATCCCCAGGTATCCAGGGAGCAGTACTTC. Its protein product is CASSQDPQVSREQYF.

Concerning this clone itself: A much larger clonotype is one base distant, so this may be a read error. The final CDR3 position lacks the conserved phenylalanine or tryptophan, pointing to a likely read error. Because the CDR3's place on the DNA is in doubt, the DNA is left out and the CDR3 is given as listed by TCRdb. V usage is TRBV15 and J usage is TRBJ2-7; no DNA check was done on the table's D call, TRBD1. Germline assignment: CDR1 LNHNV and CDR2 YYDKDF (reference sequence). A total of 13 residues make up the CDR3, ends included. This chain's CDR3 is CATGIGGRAKRYA.

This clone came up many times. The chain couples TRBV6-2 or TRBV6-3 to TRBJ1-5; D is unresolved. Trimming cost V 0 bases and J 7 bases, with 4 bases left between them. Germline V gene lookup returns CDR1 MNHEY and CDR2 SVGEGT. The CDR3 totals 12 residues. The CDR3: CASSYSRQPQHF. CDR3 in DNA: TGTGCCAGCAGTTACTCAAGACAGCCCCAGCATTTT.

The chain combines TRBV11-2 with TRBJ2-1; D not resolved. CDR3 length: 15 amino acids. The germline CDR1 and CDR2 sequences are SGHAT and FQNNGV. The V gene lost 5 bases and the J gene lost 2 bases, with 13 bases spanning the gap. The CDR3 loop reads CASSQRTPAYNEQFF. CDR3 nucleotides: TGTGCCAGCAGCCAACGGACCCCTGCCTACAATGAGCAGTTCTTC.

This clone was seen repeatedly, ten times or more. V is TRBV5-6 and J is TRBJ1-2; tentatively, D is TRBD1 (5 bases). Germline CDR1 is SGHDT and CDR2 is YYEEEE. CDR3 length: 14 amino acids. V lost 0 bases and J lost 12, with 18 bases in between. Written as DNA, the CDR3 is TGTGCCAGCAGCTTGGGCGGGGCCCCGGTATTGGACACCTTC. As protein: CASSLGGAPVLDTF.

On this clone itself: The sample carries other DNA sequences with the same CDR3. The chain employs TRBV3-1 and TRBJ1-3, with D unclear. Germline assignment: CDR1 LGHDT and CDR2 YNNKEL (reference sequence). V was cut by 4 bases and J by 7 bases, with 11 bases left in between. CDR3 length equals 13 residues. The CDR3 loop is CASSRNLENTIYF. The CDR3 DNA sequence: TGTGCCAGCAGCCGTAACTTGGAGAACACCATATATTTT.

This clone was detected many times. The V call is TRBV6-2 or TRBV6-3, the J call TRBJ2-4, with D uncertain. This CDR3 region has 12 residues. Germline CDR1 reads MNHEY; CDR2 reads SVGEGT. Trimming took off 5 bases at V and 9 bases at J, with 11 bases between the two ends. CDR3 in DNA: TGTGCCAGCAGTAACCCCCCGGGCATTCAGTACTTC. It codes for CASSNPPGIQYF.

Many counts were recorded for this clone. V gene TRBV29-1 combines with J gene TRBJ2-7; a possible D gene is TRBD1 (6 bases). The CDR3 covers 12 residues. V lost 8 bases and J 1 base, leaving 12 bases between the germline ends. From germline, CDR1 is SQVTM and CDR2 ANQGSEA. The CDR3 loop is CSIQGDSYEQYF. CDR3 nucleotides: TGCAGCATACAGGGAGATTCCTACGAGCAGTACTTC.

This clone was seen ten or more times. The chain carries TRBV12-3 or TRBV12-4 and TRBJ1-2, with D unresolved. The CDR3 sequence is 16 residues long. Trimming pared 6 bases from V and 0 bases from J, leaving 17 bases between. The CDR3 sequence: CASSSRAKSANYGYTF. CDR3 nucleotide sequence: TGTGCCAGCAGCTCGAGGGCCAAGTCGGCTAACTATGGCTACACCTTC.

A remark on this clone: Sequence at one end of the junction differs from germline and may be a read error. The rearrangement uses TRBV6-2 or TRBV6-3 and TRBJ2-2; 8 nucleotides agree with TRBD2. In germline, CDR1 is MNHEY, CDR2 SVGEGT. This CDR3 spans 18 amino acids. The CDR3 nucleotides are TGTGCCAGCAGTTACGGGACTATCGGGGGGGCGAACACCGTGGAGCTGTTTTTT. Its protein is CASSYGTIGGANTVELFF.